This T cell receptor (beta chain) was captured by sequencing in a study of identical twins. TCRdb reanalysed the 5' RACE reads using MiXCR and keeps one entry per CDR3 protein. The sample yields approximately 600,000 distinct CDR3 sequences, just over 7% seen once. This clonotype was seen repeatedly, ten times or more. The V end was cut by 6 bases, the J end by 4 bases, with 13 bases between. This CDR3 is 14 amino acids long. The data were also submitted as part of a second study, on yellow fever vaccine responses in identical twins.

The material sequenced was PBMCs. V is TRBV12-3 or TRBV12-4 and J is TRBJ1-5; unclear D gene. This receptor was taken from a woman between 18 and 30 years old in good health. This CDR3 is CASSQDTANQPQHF. The CDR3 DNA is TGTGCCAGCAGCCAAGACACCGCGAATCAGCCCCAGCATTTT.